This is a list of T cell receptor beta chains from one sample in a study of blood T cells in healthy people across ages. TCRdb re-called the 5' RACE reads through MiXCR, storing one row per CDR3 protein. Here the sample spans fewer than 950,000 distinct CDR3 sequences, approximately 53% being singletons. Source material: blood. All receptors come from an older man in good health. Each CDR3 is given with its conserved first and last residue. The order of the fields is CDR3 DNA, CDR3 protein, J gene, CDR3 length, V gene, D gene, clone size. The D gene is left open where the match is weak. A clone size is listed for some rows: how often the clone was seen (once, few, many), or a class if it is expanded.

CDR3 DNA: TGTGCCATCAGTGAGACTAGCGGCTCCTACAATGAGCAGTTCTTC
CDR3 protein: CAISETSGSYNEQFF
J gene: TRBJ2-1
CDR3 length: 15
V gene: TRBV10-3
D gene: TRBD2
clone size: NA

CDR3 DNA: TGTGCCAGCGATACAAGCAACGGGGCCAACGTCCTGACTTTC
CDR3 protein: CASDTSNGANVLTF
J gene: TRBJ2-6
CDR3 length: 14
V gene: TRBV11-3
D gene: NA
clone size: NA

CDR3 DNA: TGTGCCAGCGGCCCACGGACAGGGTTGGGCTACGAGCAGTACTTC
CDR3 protein: CASGPRTGLGYEQYF
J gene: TRBJ2-7
CDR3 length: 15
V gene: TRBV7-9
D gene: TRBD1
clone size: NA

CDR3 DNA: TGTGCCACCAACCTAGCGGGAGTCGGAGATACGCAGTATTTT
CDR3 protein: CATNLAGVGDTQYF
J gene: TRBJ2-3
CDR3 length: 14
V gene: TRBV10-3
D gene: TRBD2
clone size: NA

CDR3 DNA: TGTGCCAGCAGCCCCAAATCAGGCGGGGACACTGAAGCTTTCTTT
CDR3 protein: CASSPKSGGDTEAFF
J gene: TRBJ1-1
CDR3 length: 15
V gene: TRBV11-1
D gene: NA
clone size: NA

CDR3 DNA: TGCAGTGTAATGGGAGGGGGTAACGAGCAGTTCTTC
CDR3 protein: CSVMGGGNEQFF
J gene: TRBJ2-1
CDR3 length: 12
V gene: TRBV20-1
D gene: NA
clone size: NA

CDR3 DNA: TGCGCCAGCAGCCAAGTTGGCTGGCAGGGAGGACGCGAGCAGTACTTC
CDR3 protein: CASSQVGWQGGREQYF
J gene: TRBJ2-7
CDR3 length: 16
V gene: TRBV4-1
D gene: NA
clone size: NA

CDR3 DNA: TGCAGTGCTAGACCCTCCGAGGTGGAGACCCAGTACTTC
CDR3 protein: CSARPSEVETQYF
J gene: TRBJ2-5
CDR3 length: 13
V gene: TRBV20-1
D gene: NA
clone size: few

CDR3 DNA: TGTGCCAGCAGTGAAACCGGGGGCGATTATAATTCACCCCTCCACTTT
CDR3 protein: CASSETGGDYNSPLHF
J gene: TRBJ1-6
CDR3 length: 16
V gene: TRBV2
D gene: NA
clone size: NA

CDR3 DNA: TGTGCCAGCAGTTTATCGTCAGGGCCGGTGGAGCAGTTCTTC
CDR3 protein: CASSLSSGPVEQFF
J gene: TRBJ2-1
CDR3 length: 14
V gene: TRBV27
D gene: NA
clone size: NA

CDR3 DNA: TGTGCCAGCAGCCGGAATATAAACTACGAGCAGTACTTC
CDR3 protein: CASSRNINYEQYF
J gene: TRBJ2-7
CDR3 length: 13
V gene: TRBV11-3
D gene: NA
clone size: NA

CDR3 DNA: TGCGCCAGCAGCTTTCCTAGCGGGACCCCTTACAATGAGCAGTTCTTC
CDR3 protein: CASSFPSGTPYNEQFF
J gene: TRBJ2-1
CDR3 length: 16
V gene: TRBV5-1
D gene: TRBD2
clone size: NA

CDR3 DNA: TGTGCCAGCAGTTACTCTAGCGGAGACAATGAGCAGTTCTTC
CDR3 protein: CASSYSSGDNEQFF
J gene: TRBJ2-1
CDR3 length: 14
V gene: TRBV6-6
D gene: NA
clone size: NA

CDR3 DNA: TGCGCCAGCAGCTCACTCTCATTGGGGCGTAACGGGGCCAACGTCCTGACTTTC
CDR3 protein: CASSSLSLGRNGANVLTF
J gene: TRBJ2-6
CDR3 length: 18
V gene: TRBV5-1
D gene: NA
clone size: NA

CDR3 DNA: TGCGCCAGCAGCTCCAATAGGGGTCCTAATTACTACAATGAGCAGTACTTC
CDR3 protein: CASSSNRGPNYYNEQYF
J gene: TRBJ2-5
CDR3 length: 17
V gene: TRBV5-1
D gene: NA
clone size: NA

CDR3 DNA: TGTGCCAGCAGCCAAGTTGGGGATTCACCCCTCCACTTT
CDR3 protein: CASSQVGDSPLHF
J gene: TRBJ1-6
CDR3 length: 13
V gene: TRBV4-2
D gene: NA
clone size: NA

CDR3 DNA: TGCAGCGGCCACTCTGGAAACACCATATATTTT
CDR3 protein: CSGHSGNTIYF
J gene: TRBJ1-3
CDR3 length: 11
V gene: TRBV29-1
D gene: NA
clone size: NA

CDR3 DNA: TGCAGTGCTAGAGATCAAGGCGGGAGGGCCTTGCACAGATACGCGTATTTT
CDR3 protein: CSARDQGGRALHRYAYF
J gene: TRBJ2-3
CDR3 length: 17
V gene: TRBV20-1
D gene: TRBD2
clone size: few

CDR3 DNA: TGCAGTGCTAGAGATCCCTTTTCGTCTCCGACAGGATCCACAGATACGCAGTATTTT
CDR3 protein: CSARDPFSSPTGSTDTQYF
J gene: TRBJ2-3
CDR3 length: 19
V gene: TRBV20-1
D gene: NA
clone size: few

CDR3 DNA: TGCAGTGCTAGTTCAGGAGGGGTCTACGAGCAGTACTTC
CDR3 protein: CSASSGGVYEQYF
J gene: TRBJ2-7
CDR3 length: 13
V gene: TRBV20-1
D gene: NA
clone size: few

CDR3 DNA: TGTGCCAGCAGTCCACAGGGAAGGGAAAAACTGTTTTTT
CDR3 protein: CASSPQGREKLFF
J gene: TRBJ1-4
CDR3 length: 13
V gene: TRBV13
D gene: NA
clone size: NA

CDR3 DNA: TGTGCCAGCAGGTACACCGAGGTGGGCGAGCAGTACTTC
CDR3 protein: CASRYTEVGEQYF
J gene: TRBJ2-7
CDR3 length: 13
V gene: TRBV6-6
D gene: NA
clone size: NA

CDR3 DNA: TGCGCCAGCAGTGACTCAGGGGGCAATGAGCAGTTCTTC
CDR3 protein: CASSDSGGNEQFF
J gene: TRBJ2-1
CDR3 length: 13
V gene: TRBV10-1
D gene: TRBD1
clone size: NA

CDR3 DNA: TGCGCCAGCAGCTTGGTTAGGTCCCAGGTAACGAACACTGAAGCTTTCTTT
CDR3 protein: CASSLVRSQVTNTEAFF
J gene: TRBJ1-1
CDR3 length: 17
V gene: TRBV5-1
D gene: NA
clone size: NA

CDR3 DNA: TGTGCCAGCAGCCGAGAGCGGGAGCCCTACAATGAGCAGTTCTTC
CDR3 protein: CASSREREPYNEQFF
J gene: TRBJ2-1
CDR3 length: 15
V gene: TRBV4-2
D gene: TRBD2
clone size: many

CDR3 DNA: TGTGCCAGCAGTTCTCTTGGGGAGACCCAGTACTTC
CDR3 protein: CASSSLGETQYF
J gene: TRBJ2-5
CDR3 length: 12
V gene: TRBV5-1
D gene: NA
clone size: NA

CDR3 DNA: TGTGCCAGCAGCTCCCGGCAGGGGCGGGAGGTTACAGATACGCAGTATTTT
CDR3 protein: CASSSRQGREVTDTQYF
J gene: TRBJ2-3
CDR3 length: 17
V gene: TRBV9
D gene: TRBD2
clone size: NA

CDR3 DNA: TGTGCCACCAGTGATCCAAGCGGGAGAGACACAGATACGCAGTATTTT
CDR3 protein: CATSDPSGRDTDTQYF
J gene: TRBJ2-3
CDR3 length: 16
V gene: TRBV24-1
D gene: TRBD2
clone size: once

CDR3 DNA: TGCAGTGCTAGAGTTGGGGGTGGGATTCAGTACTTC
CDR3 protein: CSARVGGGIQYF
J gene: TRBJ2-4
CDR3 length: 12
V gene: TRBV20-1
D gene: NA
clone size: NA

CDR3 DNA: TGTGCCAGCAGTTACTCGAAGGAGGGCCTAGCGGCTCACAGATACGCGTATTTT
CDR3 protein: CASSYSKEGLAAHRYAYF
J gene: TRBJ2-3
CDR3 length: 18
V gene: TRBV6-5
D gene: TRBD2
clone size: once

CDR3 DNA: TGTGCCAGCAGCTTGGGACCTAGCGGGAGCGGCACAGATACGCAGTATTTT
CDR3 protein: CASSLGPSGSGTDTQYF
J gene: TRBJ2-3
CDR3 length: 17
V gene: TRBV5-5
D gene: TRBD2
clone size: NA

CDR3 DNA: TGTGCCAGCAGCCCAAGAACGGAGCGCCGAACAGATACGCAGTATTTT
CDR3 protein: CASSPRTERRTDTQYF
J gene: TRBJ2-3
CDR3 length: 16
V gene: TRBV7-3
D gene: NA
clone size: NA

CDR3 DNA: TGTGCCAGCAGTAGAGTACAGGAACCCAATTCACCCCTCCACTTT
CDR3 protein: CASSRVQEPNSPLHF
J gene: TRBJ1-6
CDR3 length: 15
V gene: TRBV5-6
D gene: NA
clone size: NA

CDR3 DNA: TGTGCCAGCAGCCCTCCGGGACAGTTATATGGCTACACCTTC
CDR3 protein: CASSPPGQLYGYTF
J gene: TRBJ1-2
CDR3 length: 14
V gene: TRBV7-2
D gene: TRBD1
clone size: few

CDR3 DNA: TGTGCCAGCAGCCAAGATGCACACACAGATACGCAGTATTTT
CDR3 protein: CASSQDAHTDTQYF
J gene: TRBJ2-3
CDR3 length: 14
V gene: TRBV3-1
D gene: NA
clone size: NA

CDR3 DNA: TGTGCCAGCAGCTTAGAGGCTAGCGGGAGGGCCCGATCCTACGAGCAGTACTTC
CDR3 protein: CASSLEASGRARSYEQYF
J gene: TRBJ2-7
CDR3 length: 18
V gene: TRBV7-6
D gene: TRBD2
clone size: NA

CDR3 DNA: TGTGCCAGCAGTGAAGGGCCTCAGGGCTACACCTTC
CDR3 protein: CASSEGPQGYTF
J gene: TRBJ1-2
CDR3 length: 12
V gene: TRBV6-1
D gene: NA
clone size: few

CDR3 DNA: TGCAGTGCTAGGCCCCGTCAGCCCCAGCATTTT
CDR3 protein: CSARPRQPQHF
J gene: TRBJ1-5
CDR3 length: 11
V gene: TRBV20-1
D gene: NA
clone size: NA

CDR3 DNA: TGTGCCAGCAGCTTAGTTTTAGCGGGAGGAGGAAATGAGCAGTTCTTC
CDR3 protein: CASSLVLAGGGNEQFF
J gene: TRBJ2-1
CDR3 length: 16
V gene: TRBV7-2
D gene: TRBD2
clone size: NA

CDR3 DNA: TGCAGTGCTCGGACTAGCGGGACTGAGCAGTTCTTC
CDR3 protein: CSARTSGTEQFF
J gene: TRBJ2-1
CDR3 length: 12
V gene: TRBV20-1
D gene: TRBD2
clone size: NA

CDR3 DNA: TGTGCCAGCAGCCGGGACAGCCTTAATTCACCCCTCCACTTT
CDR3 protein: CASSRDSLNSPLHF
J gene: TRBJ1-6
CDR3 length: 14
V gene: TRBV5-4
D gene: TRBD1
clone size: NA

CDR3 DNA: TGTGCCAGCAAGAGGACTAGCTACGAGCAGTACTTC
CDR3 protein: CASKRTSYEQYF
J gene: TRBJ2-7
CDR3 length: 12
V gene: TRBV2
D gene: TRBD2
clone size: NA

CDR3 DNA: TGTGCCAGCAACTCAGCGGGAGGTAGAAACAATGAGCAGTACTTC
CDR3 protein: CASNSAGGRNNEQYF
J gene: TRBJ2-7
CDR3 length: 15
V gene: TRBV6-2/TRBV6-3
D gene: TRBD2
clone size: few

CDR3 DNA: TGTGCCAGCAGGACGGACGGCAACTATGGCTACACCTTC
CDR3 protein: CASRTDGNYGYTF
J gene: TRBJ1-2
CDR3 length: 13
V gene: TRBV6-5
D gene: NA
clone size: NA

CDR3 DNA: TGTGCCAGCAGGGGACAGGTAACGAGCTCCTACAATGAGCAGTTCTTC
CDR3 protein: CASRGQVTSSYNEQFF
J gene: TRBJ2-1
CDR3 length: 16
V gene: TRBV3-1
D gene: TRBD1
clone size: few

CDR3 DNA: TGTGCCAGCAGTCTAAGTAGCGGAGGGGTAAATGAGCAGTTCTTC
CDR3 protein: CASSLSSGGVNEQFF
J gene: TRBJ2-1
CDR3 length: 15
V gene: TRBV3-1
D gene: NA
clone size: NA

CDR3 DNA: TGTGCCAGCAGTGAACGCGGGGTTAGCAATCAGCCCCAGCATTTT
CDR3 protein: CASSERGVSNQPQHF
J gene: TRBJ1-5
CDR3 length: 15
V gene: TRBV2
D gene: NA
clone size: NA

CDR3 DNA: TGTGCCAGCAGCTTGGGCGGGGGGCTTAACACTGAAGCTTTCTTT
CDR3 protein: CASSLGGGLNTEAFF
J gene: TRBJ1-1
CDR3 length: 15
V gene: TRBV5-5
D gene: NA
clone size: few

CDR3 DNA: TGTGCCAGCAGCAAAAGTCGGGGTAGAACCGGGGAGCTGTTTTTT
CDR3 protein: CASSKSRGRTGELFF
J gene: TRBJ2-2
CDR3 length: 15
V gene: TRBV21-1
D gene: NA
clone size: NA

CDR3 DNA: TGTGCCAGCAACCCCTCCATCGGTAGGGCCAACGTCCTGACTTTC
CDR3 protein: CASNPSIGRANVLTF
J gene: TRBJ2-6
CDR3 length: 15
V gene: TRBV2
D gene: NA
clone size: NA

CDR3 DNA: TGCAGTGCTAGAGCCTCGGACAGGACGGACGGCTACACCTTC
CDR3 protein: CSARASDRTDGYTF
J gene: TRBJ1-2
CDR3 length: 14
V gene: TRBV20-1
D gene: TRBD1
clone size: NA

CDR3 DNA: TGTGCCAGCAGGGAGCTGGGCCGAGACGCGTATTTT
CDR3 protein: CASRELGRDAYF
J gene: TRBJ2-3
CDR3 length: 12
V gene: TRBV6-5
D gene: NA
clone size: NA

CDR3 DNA: TGTGCCAGCAGCTTAAGGACAGGGCTGAGGTACGAGCAGTACTTC
CDR3 protein: CASSLRTGLRYEQYF
J gene: TRBJ2-7
CDR3 length: 15
V gene: TRBV13
D gene: TRBD1
clone size: NA

CDR3 DNA: TGCAGTGCTAGCACCCGGGGGGCTTACAACTATGGCTACACCTTC
CDR3 protein: CSASTRGAYNYGYTF
J gene: TRBJ1-2
CDR3 length: 15
V gene: TRBV20-1
D gene: NA
clone size: once

CDR3 DNA: TGCAGTGCCCCCCCGGCGCGATCGAACACTGAAGCTTTCTTT
CDR3 protein: CSAPPARSNTEAFF
J gene: TRBJ1-1
CDR3 length: 14
V gene: TRBV20-1
D gene: NA
clone size: NA

CDR3 DNA: TGTGCCAGCACCAAATCGGGCAGAAAAGAGACCCAGTACTTC
CDR3 protein: CASTKSGRKETQYF
J gene: TRBJ2-5
CDR3 length: 14
V gene: TRBV3-1
D gene: NA
clone size: NA

CDR3 DNA: TGTGCCAGCAGCTTAGGAGGGGCCCGATCCTACAATCAGCAGTTCTTC
CDR3 protein: CASSLGGARSYNQQFF
J gene: TRBJ2-1
CDR3 length: 16
V gene: TRBV7-2
D gene: NA
clone size: NA